This TCR beta chain comes out of a study of shared clonotypes between healthy human individuals (dated by TCRdb to between 2020 and 2021). Turning to the overall study: The cohort included a few men and a couple of women between 18 and 49 years of age. For each donor, CD4 naive and CD4 memory were each run on three plates, CD8 naive on two plates, and CD8 memory on one plate. To estimate repertoire size and how much clonotypes are shared between individuals, the study performed deep sequencing of blood TCR repertoires from a few healthy adults. To increase sequencing depth and limit assay-specific biases, TCR repertoire library preparation and sequencing were carried out by different laboratories using diverse techniques. Per donor, leukapheresis produced somewhere between about 0.94 and 9.5 billion PBMCs. The full study reports these points: Sharing across several donors was observed for 5% to 6.5% of naive CD4, 3.5% of naive CD8, about 2.5% of memory CD4, and roughly 0.4% of memory CD8 clonotypes. Compared with non-shared clonotypes, clonotypes shared by all four sorted-subset donors had higher generation probabilities. Pairwise subsampling led to the expectation that sequencing depth would affect the degree of clonotype sharing among donors. Only blood was sampled, and tissue TCR repertoires likely differ from those in blood. Naive subsets generally had larger estimated clonotype richness than memory subsets did. The small number of donors limited the genetic and exposure-history diversity represented. Rarefaction of sorted-subset datasets indicated incomplete sequencing despite the large sequencing depth.

In the case of this clone: The clone's antigen remains unknown. Nothing much larger sits one base from this clone, and base qualities are not available. Other DNA sequences of this sample code for an identical CDR3.

Healthy HIV-negative adults with no recently reported acute infections or vaccinations were included as donors. Only Caucasian adults living in Nashville, Tennessee, USA were represented among the donors. CD4+ T cells were enriched by magnetic negative selection; naive cells were then positively selected on CD45RA, and the negative fraction formed the memory subset. Blood was collected by leukapheresis, and PBMCs were isolated by Ficoll-Histopaque density gradient centrifugation and then cryopreserved in liquid nitrogen vapor phase. Analytical flow cytometry was used to check the purity and quantity of every magnetically sorted T cell population. Genomic DNA was isolated from every sorted fraction and measured by UV absorbance on a Nanodrop 2000c. TCR CDR3 regions were amplified from genomic DNA by multiplex PCR using the deep immunoSEQ assay. Genomic DNA extracted from each cell subset was distributed evenly over all wells of several immunoSEQ 96-well plates, and each plate served as one replicate. For sorted subsets, approximately 0.2 ug of genomic DNA, equivalent to 30,000 or so T cell genomes, went into each replicate PCR. Purified libraries were quantified with a Qubit 3.0 fluorometer, sized on a Bioanalyzer 2100, and re-quantified with the KAPA Library Quantification kit. Each immunoSEQ 96-well plate was sequenced on its own single-read 150-cycle Illumina NextSeq 550 flow cell. In the paper's pipeline: The immunoSEQ output contained only junctional sequences without quality scores, so filtering could not match that applied to full-length reads. Sequences were annotated with PyIR, a Python wrapper for IgBLAST v1.9, and V/J genes and CDR3 were assigned using IMGT germline references. Reads with weak V/J assignments (E-value above 1e-6), missing CDR3, stop codons, out-of-frame junctions, or ambiguous translated residues were removed. V3J clonotypes were defined by identical inferred V gene, J gene, and CDR3 amino acid sequence. To compute the percentage overlap between repertoires, the number of shared unique clonotypes was divided by the size of the smaller repertoire. Repertoire richness was assessed with RTK rarefaction, the Chao1 estimator, and Recon v2.1 estimates of unobserved clonotypes. OLGA was used to compute generation probabilities for all TCRbeta clonotypes that the gDNA method yielded from several donors. TCRdb took this table from immuneACCESS and kept in-frame rearrangements with V and J called. Such tables lack part of the clones; where checked against another copy, unresolved V genes explain under half of the gap, and the rest is unexplained. The V and J calls and the clone size are those of that table, but D and trimming were determined from the DNA. In this sample the table shows roughly 2.6 million clones, about 92% of which occur a single time. In total, the top ten clones hold more than 0.12% of the sample.

V is pared back by 5 bases and J by 4 bases, with 8 bases lying between the germline termini. The CDR3 runs 11 residues from the cysteine to the phenylalanine. Only the CDR3 part of the read is kept: 33 bases, read in frame from the first base. The germline V gene (reference sequence) specifies DFQATT as CDR1 and SNEGSKA as CDR2. Input material: naive CD4+ T cells sorted from blood. Explained via the paper, the cell subset or site label denotes: CD45RA+ positively selected. The TCR was taken from a man aged 18-30 years in good health. The sequence links TRBV20-1 to TRBJ1-2; TRBD1 is perhaps the D gene, given 5 matching bases. The DNA sequence reads TGCAGTGCTCCTAGGGGCTATGGCTACACCTTC. It translates to CSAPRGYGYTF.